This T cell receptor beta chain comes out of a study of PD-1 and CTLA-4 blockade in melanoma. CDR3 length: 15 residues. Trimming cost V 4 bases and J 5 bases, with 18 bases left between them. Germline V gene sequence: CDR1 MDHEN, CDR2 SYDVKM. The method was immunoSEQ multiplex PCR; TCRdb's version includes in-frame clones alone and lacks a portion of them. The table includes around 29,000 clones, less than 90% detected once. The chain links TRBV28 to TRBJ2-7, with D perhaps matching TRBD2 (5 bases). This TCR was recovered from a human donor with melanoma. Source: CD8+ T cells from peripheral blood, taken before anti-PD-1 treatment. CDR3 coding DNA: TGTGCCAGCAGTTCCCCCAAAAGAGGAGGAGACGAGCAGTACTTC. It is translated as CASSSPKRGGDEQYF.